This T cell receptor beta chain comes out of a study of chemoradiotherapy in HPV16-positive cancers. Study-level information: Functional T-cell assays on two HPV16-positive patients' cells defined candidate HPV-specific clones and common TCR motifs. The study, taken as a whole, reports: Candidate HPV-specific clones and E7-related TCR motifs grew in tumor during treatment.

CDR1 is SGHDN and CDR2 is FVKESK in the germline V gene. Trimming removed 8 bases at V and 8 bases at J, with 13 bases between. The CDR3 sequence is 12 residues long. Profiled with immunoSEQ multiplex PCR; TCRdb holds only in-frame clones, not every one. The table has about 2,000 clones, over 80% seen once. Repeated repertoire sampling spanned the course of chemoradiotherapy. Regarding this clone: No antigen is known for it.

This sequence joins TRBV14 and TRBJ2-4; D is unresolved. This sequence originates from a human donor with HPV-associated anogenital cancer. The sample was tumor tissue, taken from a patient who underwent chemoradiotherapy. CDR3: CASAYSVDIQYF. DNA for the CDR3: TGTGCCAGCGCTTATAGTGTGGACATTCAGTACTTC.